The present TCR beta chain was sequenced within a study of cytomegalovirus exposure and HLA in healthy donors. Study-wide context: Earlier findings included more than 95 million unique TCR beta sequences obtained from 170 million or so T cells. The Caucasian-associated ancestry cluster contained 81% of the 398 genotyped donors. Whole-study findings and limits: Per a later analysis, HLA-associated TCR beta chains showed more clonal expansion than other, equally common TCR beta chains.

This clone has a handful of counts. Its antigen remains unknown. After removal of 6 bases from V and 5 bases from J, the junction contained 5 bases not matched to a gene. Per the germline V gene, CDR1 is SQVTM and CDR2 is ANQGSEA. The CDR3 sequence is 13 residues long. PCR employed 60 Vbeta and 13 Jbeta primers. Assay used: immunoSEQ multiplex PCR; TCRdb lists only in-frame clones, some missing. The table records around 190,000 clones, 60% to 80% of them present only once. Donors in the study were healthy people who gave bone marrow. Material for sequencing was PBMCs. This chain joins TRBV29-1 and TRBJ1-1; 11 bases are shared with TRBD1. This TCR was sampled from a man aged 55-75 years in good health and CMV-seronegative. CDR3 nucleotides: TGCAGCGTGGCCGGGACAGGGGGAACTGAAGCTTTCTTT. Amino acid sequence: CSVAGTGGTEAFF.